Below, one TCR beta chain is given with its context. As yet, its antigen is unknown. This record comes from a study of T cell repertoires in cytomegalovirus infection. Whole-study context: Carrying CMV and the relevant HLA type showed in public TCR beta signatures.

TCRdb passed the reads through MiXCR, listing each CDR3 protein once. This repertoire shows some 700,000 distinct CDR3 sequences, 35% to 45% found once; its top ten account for more than 2.5%. Study observations and caveats: CMV carriers having the relevant HLA were flagged by cumulative public TCR beta family frequency. Dominant in the ex vivo response were TCR beta clonotypes restricted by HLA-C and specific for CMV.

What was sequenced was PBMCs. The source of this sequence is a human donor in good health (CMV status not recorded). Some clones in this sample may be carry-over from other donors' samples.

The CDR3 loop is CAIRLRLAGDYDEQFF. CDR3 DNA sequence: TGTGCCATCAGGCTGAGACTAGCGGGAGATTACGATGAGCAGTTCTTC. This sequence joins TRBV10-3 and TRBJ2-1; 12 bases align to TRBD2. Trimming at V came to 6 bases and at J to 8 bases, leaving 11 bases not matched to a gene. The germline CDR1 and CDR2 sequences are ENHRY and SYGVKD. This CDR3 is 16 amino acids long.